The 27 T cell receptor beta chains reported below all come from one sample, sequenced in a study of cytomegalovirus exposure and HLA in healthy donors. Use of 60 Vbeta and 13 Jbeta primers characterized the PCR. TCRdb's copy holds only in-frame clones and misses some; the assay was immunoSEQ multiplex PCR. The data hold hundreds of thousands of clones, with around 90% observed a single time. The sample comprised PBMCs. The receptors derive from a woman aged 18-29 years in good health and CMV-seronegative.

The chain joins TRBV2 to TRBJ2-1, with a tentative D call TRBD1 (6 bases). Germline V CDR1 and CDR2: SNHLY, FYNNEI. The CDR3 contains 13 residues. V lost 11 bases and J lost 0, with 11 bases in between. CDR3 amino acids: CAFGTRSYNEQFF. In nucleotides, the CDR3 is TGTGCCTTTGGGACACGCTCCTACAATGAGCAGTTCTTC. Filled out from reference TRBV2 and TRBJ2-1, the complete variable domain reads EPEVTQTPSHQVTQMGQEVILRCVPISNHLYFYWYRQILGQKVEFLVSFYNNEISEKSEIFDDQFSVERPDGSNFTLKIRSTKLEDSAMYFCAFGTRSYNEQFFGPGTRLTVL.

This clone was found a few times. The sample holds other DNA sequences that translate to the same CDR3. The chain uses TRBV18 and TRBJ2-7; TRBD1 is a possible D gene (5 bases). CDR1 and CDR2 from the germline V gene are KGHSH and LQKENI. CDR3 size: 13 residues. Trimming removed 4 bases at V and 5 bases at J, with 12 bases between. The CDR3 loop is CASSRGEGDEQYF. Written as DNA, the CDR3 is TGTGCCAGCTCACGGGGCGAAGGGGACGAGCAGTACTTC.

The chain recombines TRBV7-9 with TRBJ1-1; 7 nucleotides align to TRBD1. CDR3 length: 13 residues. The junction had 8 bases not matched to a gene; V was cut back by 6 bases and J by 7 bases. Germline loops: CDR1 SEHNR, CDR2 FQNEAQ (reference sequence). The CDR3 DNA sequence: TGTGCCAGCAGAACCGACAGGGACTTTGAAGCTTTCTTT. Translating it yields CASRTDRDFEAFF.

The V and J genes are TRBV7-6 and TRBJ2-2; 8 nucleotides line up with TRBD1. Germline V gene data show CDR1 as SGHVS and CDR2 as FNYEAQ. With 5 bases clipped from V and 4 bases from J, the junction kept 12 bases outside the gene matches. The CDR3 extends over 17 amino acids. As DNA, the CDR3 is TGTGCCAGCAGCCGAAGGACAGGGAAGGATGGCACCGGGGAGCTGTTTTTT. Translation: CASSRRTGKDGTGELFF.

Here the CDR3 DNA reads TGTGCTAGTTCTCCCGGGGACCAAGAGACCCAGTACTTC. Protein: CASSPGDQETQYF. The chain links TRBV12-5 to TRBJ2-5; D is perhaps TRBD2 (5 bases). V gave up 8 bases and J gave up 0 bases, with 10 bases separating them. CDR3 length: 13 residues. Germline CDR1 is LGHNT and CDR2 is FRNRAP.

As for this clone: This CDR3 is also generated by other DNA sequences in the sample. V and J are TRBV30 and TRBJ1-6; D may be TRBD1 (5 bases). The CDR3 spans 19 residues. Germline V gene sequence: CDR1 GTSNPN, CDR2 SVGIG (reference sequence). V was cut by 2 bases and J by 5 bases, with 25 bases left in between. The CDR3 protein is CAWSPTGEWRFPDNSPLHF. DNA of the CDR3: TGTGCCTGGAGTCCAACGGGGGAATGGCGTTTCCCTGATAATTCACCCCTCCACTTT.

The gene calls are TRBV5-6 and TRBJ1-2, with D perhaps TRBD1 (5 bases). The CDR3 is 15 amino acids. Trimming removed 1 base at V and 5 bases at J, with 15 bases between. Germline CDR1 and CDR2: SGHDT and YYEEEE. This CDR3 is CASSLSSGPLYGYTF. CDR3 bases: TGTGCCAGCAGCTTGAGTTCAGGGCCTCTATATGGCTACACCTTC.

The gene calls are TRBV5-1 and TRBJ1-2, with 9 bases matching TRBD1. Germline V CDR1 and CDR2: SGHRS, YFSETQ. The junction had 10 bases not matched to a gene; V was cut back by 4 bases and J by 6 bases. The CDR3 has 15 amino acids. The CDR3 nucleotides are TGCGCCAGCAGCACAGATACACAGGGGGCGGATGGCTACACCTTC. Translating it yields CASSTDTQGADGYTF.

The J gene is TRBJ1-3, the V gene TRBV7-8; the match to TRBD1 covers 7 bases. The ends lost 5 bases at V and 8 bases at J; junction bases unmatched: 9. The germline V gene encodes CDR1 SGHVS and CDR2 FQNEAQ. This CDR3 spans 14 amino acids. This chain's CDR3 is CASSPQTGFDTIYF. The DNA of the CDR3 is TGTGCCAGCAGCCCCCAGACAGGGTTTGACACCATATATTTT.

This clone was detected only once. The chain uses TRBV25-1 and TRBJ2-1, with TRBD2 identical over 12 bases. Germline V gene lookup returns CDR1 MGHDK and CDR2 SYGVNS. The CDR3 totals 17 residues. Germline trimming cut 4 bases from V and 7 bases from J; bases unmatched to any gene: 11. CDR3 residues: CASSVPSGGGTRNEQFF. CDR3 in DNA: TGTGCCAGCAGTGTCCCTAGCGGGGGGGGTACGAGGAATGAGCAGTTCTTC.

The rearrangement uses TRBV29-1 and TRBJ1-5; 7 nucleotides match TRBD1. The CDR3 length is 13 residues. V was clipped by 6 bases and J by 7 bases; unmatched bases: 9. Germline CDR1 SQVTM, CDR2 ANQGSEA. The CDR3 spells CSVATGINQPQHF. The CDR3, as DNA: TGCAGCGTGGCGACAGGGATAAACCAGCCCCAGCATTTT.

V usage is TRBV27 and J usage is TRBJ2-1; D possibly corresponds to TRBD1 (6 bases). Germline-derived CDR1 and CDR2 are MNHEY and SMNVEV (reference sequence). Trimming shortened V by 5 bases and J by 6 bases, and 23 bases separated the two germline ends. This CDR3 region has 17 residues. CDR3 residues: CASSRSSTGTTSNEQFF. The CDR3 DNA reads as TGTGCCAGCAGTAGATCGTCGACAGGTACTACTTCCAATGAGCAGTTCTTC.

This clone was seen once. This rearrangement joins TRBV11-1 to TRBJ2-7; TRBD2 aligns across 7 bases. The CDR3 extends over 16 amino acids. The V gene's germline CDR1 is SGHAT and CDR2 FQDESV (reference sequence). Unmatched junction bases numbered 16, after V lost 5 bases and J lost 6 bases. CDR3 DNA sequence: TGTGCCAGCAGCGGCGCGCCGGGAGGATACTCGTTCGAGCAGTACTTC. Its translation is CASSGAPGGYSFEQYF. The entire variable domain, with the rest obtained from reference TRBV11-1 and TRBJ2-7, is as follows: EAEVAQSPRYKITEKSQAVAFWCDPISGHATLYWYRQILGQGPELLVQFQDESVVDDSQLPKDRFSAERLKGVDSTLKIQPAELGDSAMYLCASSGAPGGYSFEQYFGPGTRLTVT.

The chain couples TRBV29-1 to TRBJ1-2; D unresolved. The length of the CDR3 is 12 residues. The V end was cut by 3 bases, the J end by 5 bases, with 10 bases between. Germline V gene data show CDR1 as SQVTM and CDR2 as ANQGSEA. For the CDR3, the DNA is TGCAGCGTTGACTCGGTCTGGTATGGCTACACCTTC. It translates to CSVDSVWYGYTF.

This clone was detected once. The junction does not match germline at one end; this may be a read error. The V gene is TRBV7-9, the J gene TRBJ2-7, with 10 bases fitting TRBD2. Germline lookup yields CDR1 SEHNR and CDR2 FQNEAQ (reference sequence). The CDR3 runs 15 residues. This CDR3 reads CSSSLLAGDLYEQYF. The DNA for the CDR3 is TGTTCCAGCAGCCTTCTAGCGGGGGACTTGTACGAGCAGTACTTC.

The chain has TRBV27 and TRBJ2-7; perhaps TRBD1 as D (5 bases). The V and J ends lost 3 bases and 3 bases respectively, with 12 bases between them. Germline CDR1 and CDR2: MNHEY and SMNVEV (reference sequence). The CDR3 length is 14 residues. The CDR3 DNA reads as TGTGCCAGCAGTTTCCAGCAGGGAAACTACGAGCAGTACTTC. This sequence encodes CASSFQQGNYEQYF.

This rearrangement joins TRBV4-1 to TRBJ1-5; perhaps TRBD1 as D (5 bases). V was clipped by 3 bases and J by 6 bases, with 24 bases between them. CDR1 is MGHRA and CDR2 is YSYEKL in the germline V gene. The CDR3 has 18 residues. CDR3 nucleotide sequence: TGCGCCAGCAGCCACTCGGGCCTCGGAGGGGTAAGGGGTCAGCCCCAGCATTTT. It translates to CASSHSGLGGVRGQPQHF.

This chain uses TRBV9 with TRBJ2-3; 7 bases match TRBD1. This CDR3 is built from 15 residues. Germline V gene lookup returns CDR1 SGDLS and CDR2 YYNGEE. J lost 0 bases, V lost 2 bases, and 3 bases had no gene match. This CDR3 reads CASSVGTASTDTQYF. Here the CDR3 DNA reads TGTGCCAGCAGCGTCGGGACAGCAAGCACAGATACGCAGTATTTT. Variable domain in full (rest from reference TRBV9 and TRBJ2-3): DSGVTQTPKHLITATGQRVTLRCSPRSGDLSVYWYQQSLDQGLQFLIQYYNGEERAKGNILERFSAQQFPDLHSELNLSSLELGDSALYFCASSVGTASTDTQYFGPGTRLTVL.

The chain employs TRBV6-5 and TRBJ2-7; D is uncertain. The length of the CDR3 is 15 residues. CDR1 MNHEY and CDR2 SVGAGI come from the germline V gene. The V end was cut by 4 bases, the J end by 5 bases, with 18 bases between. The DNA of the CDR3 is TGTGCCAGCAGTTCCTCGGCCGCCGGGTCCAACGAGCAGTACTTC. It translates to CASSSSAAGSNEQYF.

In DNA, the CDR3 is TGCGCCAGCAGCCAAGGGGACATTAATCAGCCCCAGCATTTT. Amino acid sequence: CASSQGDINQPQHF. V gene TRBV4-1 combines with J gene TRBJ1-5; perhaps TRBD1 as D (6 bases). Per the germline V gene, CDR1 is MGHRA and CDR2 is YSYEKL. This CDR3 comprises 14 residues. Trimming stripped 1 base from V and 4 bases from J, with 8 bases between.

This chain joins TRBV4-1 and TRBJ1-5; no clear D. V gave up 1 base and J gave up 2 bases, with 6 bases separating them. Germline V lookup: CDR1 MGHRA, CDR2 YSYEKL. The CDR3 covers 14 residues. The CDR3 region is CASSQARGNQPQHF. The CDR3, as DNA: TGCGCCAGCAGCCAAGCACGAGGCAATCAGCCCCAGCATTTT.

About this clone itself: At one boundary the junction diverges from the germline segment, which might be a read error. The chain has TRBV7-9 and TRBJ2-5, with D tentatively TRBD1 or TRBD2 (7 bases each). Germline CDR1 is SEHNR and CDR2 is FQNEAQ (reference sequence). CDR3 length: 12 amino acids. The DNA for the CDR3 is TGTTCCAGCGGGACAGAAGGAGAGACCCAGTACTTC. Translating it yields CSSGTEGETQYF.

This chain joins TRBV4-2 and TRBJ1-1, with D unresolved. The germline CDR1 and CDR2 sequences are LGHNA and YNFKEQ. This CDR3 has 14 amino acids. V shed 0 bases and J shed 8 bases, with 13 bases lying between them. CDR3 DNA: TGTGCCAGCAGCCAAGATGGGTTGGGCAGAGAAGCTTTCTTT. Protein: CASSQDGLGREAFF.

The rearrangement links TRBV7-9 to TRBJ1-2; weak D call: TRBD1 (5 bases). The germline V gene has CDR1 SEHNR and CDR2 FQNEAQ (reference sequence). V was cut by 4 bases and J by 5 bases, with 17 bases left in between. The CDR3 contains 15 residues. The CDR3 DNA follows: TGTGCCAGCAGCTCGCCGGGGGACCCCAATTATGGCTACACCTTC. Encoded protein: CASSSPGDPNYGYTF.

The CDR3, as DNA: TGTGCCACCAAGACAGATCAATCCTCCTACGAGCAGTACTTC. Residues: CATKTDQSSYEQYF. The V gene is TRBV28, the J gene TRBJ2-7, with a tentative D call TRBD1 (5 bases). Germline V gene sequence: CDR1 MDHEN, CDR2 SYDVKM. The CDR3 covers 14 residues. V was clipped by 10 bases and J by 0 bases, with 16 bases between them.

This clone was detected only a few times. The chain recombines TRBV7-8 with TRBJ2-5, with D tentatively TRBD2 (5 bases). Trimming shortened V by 6 bases and J by 5 bases, and 25 bases separated the two germline ends. The CDR3 spans 17 residues. CDR1 is SGHVS and CDR2 is FQNEAQ in the germline V gene. The CDR3 sequence: CASSEDGVNLRQETQYF. In DNA form, the CDR3 reads TGTGCCAGCAGTGAAGACGGGGTCAACTTGAGGCAGGAGACCCAGTACTTC. Filled out from reference TRBV7-8 and TRBJ2-5, the complete variable domain reads GAGVSQSPRYKVAKRGQDVALRCDPISGHVSLFWYQQALGQGPEFLTYFQNEAQLDKSGLPSDRFFAERPEGSVSTLKIQRTQQEDSAVYLCASSEDGVNLRQETQYFGPGTRLLVL.

V usage is TRBV4-1 and J usage is TRBJ1-3; no reliable D call. The CDR3 covers 16 residues. Trimming shortened V by 1 base and J by 0 bases, and 10 bases separated the two germline ends. CDR1 is MGHRA, CDR2 YSYEKL, per germline. The CDR3 sequence is CASSQGRQGSGNTIYF. CDR3 bases: TGCGCCAGCAGCCAAGGGCGGCAAGGCTCTGGAAACACCATATATTTT.